Described below is a single TCR beta chain sequence and its context. The antigen is unknown. Using a J-beta primer mix together with a sample-barcoded 5' primer, a second PCR was run for roughly 6 to 12 cycles. TCRdb re-analysed the 5' RACE reads in MiXCR, keeping a single row per CDR3 protein. The sample has some 900,000 distinct CDR3 sequences; about 48% are singletons. This entry comes from a study of blood T cells in healthy people across ages. Study-wide results and limits: Roughly linear declines in TCR beta diversity per million T cells occurred with age.

Germline-derived CDR1 and CDR2 are LGHNA and YNFKEQ. CDR3 length equals 15 residues. The sequence was obtained from a young man in good health. This chain connects TRBV4-2 to TRBJ2-5, with D hard to call. The J call is uncertain, as TRBJ2-7 better fits the DNA end. The sequencing input was blood. The CDR3 DNA sequence: TGTGCCAGCAGCCAAGATACATCCTTTGGTTACGAGCAGTACTTC. It is translated as CASSQDTSFGYEQYF.